This T cell receptor (beta chain) was observed in a study of blood T cell repertoires in COVID-19. Sequencing was performed with immunoSEQ multiplex PCR; in TCRdb, only in-frame clones are kept and a portion is missing. The sample carries under 200,000 clones, roughly 84% recorded once. Concerning this clone: At one of its ends the junction is not consistent with the germline gene, which may arise from a read error. The same CDR3 also results from other DNA sequences found in this sample.

This CDR3 contains 11 residues. Germline CDR1 SQVTM, CDR2 ANQGSEA. The sequenced sample consisted of peripheral blood. V and J are TRBV29-1 and TRBJ1-4; D is uncertain. The sequence derives from a man aged 18-30 years with active or convalescent COVID-19. CDR3 loop: CSVEVGEKLFF. The CDR3, as DNA: TGCAGCGTGGAAGTCGGGGAAAAACTGTTTTTT.